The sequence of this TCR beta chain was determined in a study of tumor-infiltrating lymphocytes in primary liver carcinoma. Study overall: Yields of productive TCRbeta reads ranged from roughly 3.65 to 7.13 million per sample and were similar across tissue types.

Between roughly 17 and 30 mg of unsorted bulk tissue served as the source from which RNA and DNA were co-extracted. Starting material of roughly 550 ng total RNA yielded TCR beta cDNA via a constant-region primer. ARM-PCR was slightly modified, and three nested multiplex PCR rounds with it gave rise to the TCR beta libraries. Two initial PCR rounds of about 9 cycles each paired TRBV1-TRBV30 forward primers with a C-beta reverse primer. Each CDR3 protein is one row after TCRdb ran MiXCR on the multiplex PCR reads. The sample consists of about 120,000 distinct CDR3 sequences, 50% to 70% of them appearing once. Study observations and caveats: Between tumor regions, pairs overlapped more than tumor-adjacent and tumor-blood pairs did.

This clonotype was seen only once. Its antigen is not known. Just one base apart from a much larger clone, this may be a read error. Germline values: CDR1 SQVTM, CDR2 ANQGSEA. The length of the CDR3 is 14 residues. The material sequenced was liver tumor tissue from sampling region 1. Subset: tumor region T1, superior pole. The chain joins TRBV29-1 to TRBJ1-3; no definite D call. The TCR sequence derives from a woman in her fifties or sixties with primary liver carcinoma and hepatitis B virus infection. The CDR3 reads CSGGEDLSGNTIHF. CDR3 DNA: TGCAGCGGAGGAGAGGATCTCTCTGGAAACACCATACATTTT.